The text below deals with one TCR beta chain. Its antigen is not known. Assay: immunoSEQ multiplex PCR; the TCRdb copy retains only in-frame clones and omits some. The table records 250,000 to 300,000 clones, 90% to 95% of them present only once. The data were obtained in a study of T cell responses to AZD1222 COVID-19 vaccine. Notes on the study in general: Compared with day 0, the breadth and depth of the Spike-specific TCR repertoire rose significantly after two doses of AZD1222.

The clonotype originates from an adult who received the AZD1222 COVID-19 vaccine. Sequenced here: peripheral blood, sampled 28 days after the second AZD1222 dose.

CDR3 residues: CASTFQGGVSYGYTF. CDR3 bases: TGTGCCAGCACTTTCCAAGGGGGGGTCTCCTATGGCTACACCTTC. The chain has TRBV2 and TRBJ1-2; a weak D match, TRBD1 (6 bases). Trimming pared 7 bases from V and 4 bases from J, leaving 19 bases between. The CDR3 extends over 15 amino acids. Germline-derived CDR1 and CDR2 are SNHLY and FYNNEI.